A selection of T cell receptor beta chains follows, all from one sample in a study of CD8+CD57+ T cells in acquired aplastic anemia. TCRdb reanalysed the reads using MiXCR and keeps one entry per CDR3 protein. Here the sample spans 450,000 to 550,000 distinct CDR3 sequences, around 30% being singletons. Sample: sorted CD4+, CD8+, or CD8+CD57+ T cells (not recorded which) from PBMCs. Receptor source: a human donor with aplastic anemia. The CDR3 runs from the conserved cysteine through the conserved F or W. Each record gives: CDR3 DNA, CDR3 protein, V gene, D gene, clone size, J gene. The D gene is left open where the match is weak. For some rows the clone size is stated as once, few or many, or as a class when expanded; others skip it.

TGCGCCAGCAGTGAGCCATCTCTGACTAGCGGGACCTACGAGCAGTACTTC | CASSEPSLTSGTYEQYF | TRBV10-1 | TRBD2 | . | TRBJ2-7
TGTGCCAGCAGCCGCCCTCCTAGGGGCACTGAAGCTTTCTTT | CASSRPPRGTEAFF | TRBV6-1 | . | . | TRBJ1-1
TGTGCCGGGTTAATCGCTGGGGCCAACGTCCTGACTTTC | CAGLIAGANVLTF | TRBV5-8 | . | many | TRBJ2-6
TGTGCCAGTAGTATAGATCTTACGAGCTCCTACGAGCAGTACTTC | CASSIDLTSSYEQYF | TRBV19 | . | . | TRBJ2-7
TGCAGCGTTGGGACTAGCGGGAGCTACGAGCAGTACTTC | CSVGTSGSYEQYF | TRBV29-1 | TRBD2 | . | TRBJ2-7
TGCGCCAGCAGCCCGGACAGGGTGACAGGGCCCCAGCATTTT | CASSPDRVTGPQHF | TRBV5-1 | TRBD1 | many | TRBJ1-5
TGCAGCGTTGCCCACAATGAGCAGTTCTTC | CSVAHNEQFF | TRBV29-1 | . | . | TRBJ2-1
TGTGCCAGCAGTGAATCCCGCTCCCACTCTGGAAACACCATATATTTT | CASSESRSHSGNTIYF | TRBV25-1 | . | . | TRBJ1-3
TGCAGTGCTAGAGATGGGGGACTACCTACCCTGTCCTCATACAATGAGCAGTTCTTC | CSARDGGLPTLSSYNEQFF | TRBV20-1 | TRBD2 | . | TRBJ2-1
TGCGCCAGCTCATCCTCCCCTAATCAGCCCCAGCATTTT | CASSSSPNQPQHF | TRBV5-1 | . | many | TRBJ1-5
TGTGCCAGCAGCTTATATCAACTAGCGGGGGCCGGGGAGCTGTTTTTT | CASSLYQLAGAGELFF | TRBV7-2 | TRBD2 | few | TRBJ2-2
TGTGCCAGCAGCGTAGTCACCGGGGAGCTGTTTTTT | CASSVVTGELFF | TRBV9 | . | many | TRBJ2-2
TGTGCCAGCAGCGACCCATACAGGGGTTACATTGAAGCTTTCTTT | CASSDPYRGYIEAFF | TRBV2 | TRBD1 | . | TRBJ1-1
TGCAGCGTTGACGGCTCTGGGGTCTACACCTTC | CSVDGSGVYTF | TRBV29-1 | . | many | TRBJ1-2
TGTGCCAGCAGCTTATACAGAGCAGATACGCAGTATTTT | CASSLYRADTQYF | TRBV14 | . | . | TRBJ2-3
TGTGCCAGCAGCTTTTTCACGCAAATGAACACTGAAGCTTTCTTT | CASSFFTQMNTEAFF | TRBV5-6 | . | . | TRBJ1-1
TGCAGTGCGGTCGGACAAAACCTCTACGAGCAGTACTTC | CSAVGQNLYEQYF | TRBV20-1 | . | many | TRBJ2-7
TGTGCCAGCAGCCCAGCACCCGGGACATATAACTATGGCTACACCTTC | CASSPAPGTYNYGYTF | TRBV11-2 | . | . | TRBJ1-2
TGTGCCACCAGCAGAGATGGTCCAGGGACCTCCTCCTACGAGCAGTACTTC | CATSRDGPGTSSYEQYF | TRBV15 | . | . | TRBJ2-7
TGCAGCTCCGAACCGGGACAGGGCTCTCACGAGCAGTACTTC | CSSEPGQGSHEQYF | TRBV29-1 | TRBD1 | . | TRBJ2-7
TGTGCCAGCAGCGTAGTCCCGACAGGGGGCACCAACTATGGCTACACCTTC | CASSVVPTGGTNYGYTF | TRBV9 | TRBD1 | . | TRBJ1-2
TGTGCCAGCAGCTGGGGGGACAGGGAGGCCACTGAAGCTTTCTTT | CASSWGDREATEAFF | TRBV5-6 | TRBD1 | few | TRBJ1-1
TGCGCCAGCAGCCCTAGCGGGGCGACAATGAACACTGAAGCTTTCTTT | CASSPSGATMNTEAFF | TRBV5-1 | . | few | TRBJ1-1
TGTGCCAGCAGCTTAGCCGGCAGGGTGGCAGATACGCAGTATTTT | CASSLAGRVADTQYF | TRBV7-2 | . | . | TRBJ2-3
TGTGCCAGCAGCCAGGGGGGACAGGGCAATCGGCCCCAGCATTTT | CASSQGGQGNRPQHF | TRBV3-1 | TRBD1 | . | TRBJ1-5
TGTGCCGGCAGCTTAGGGACAGGGAGCACTGAAGCTTTCTTT | CAGSLGTGSTEAFF | TRBV7-9 | TRBD1 | once | TRBJ1-1
TGTGCCAGCAGCCTAGGCATACTAGCGGGGGATTTCGCCGGGGAGCTGTTTTTT | CASSLGILAGDFAGELFF | TRBV11-2 | TRBD2 | . | TRBJ2-2
TGTGCCATCAGTGAGGCGACAGGGGGCTTCTCTGGAAACACCATATATTTT | CAISEATGGFSGNTIYF | TRBV10-3 | TRBD1 | . | TRBJ1-3
TGCGCCAGCAGCGAGCTACAAACTGCTAACTATGGCTACACCTTC | CASSELQTANYGYTF | TRBV4-1 | . | . | TRBJ1-2
TGTGCCAGCAGTTTAATTGCCGGGACGGCGAACGAGGGGGAGCTGTTTTTT | CASSLIAGTANEGELFF | TRBV12-3/TRBV12-4 | . | . | TRBJ2-2
TGTGCCAGCAGTGAATATGGAGACAGGTTAAACGAAAAACTGTTTTTT | CASSEYGDRLNEKLFF | TRBV25-1 | . | many | TRBJ1-4
TGCGCCAGCAGCTTAGCGCGGGGGCAGATCTATGGCTACACCTTC | CASSLARGQIYGYTF | TRBV7-3 | . | few | TRBJ1-2
TGTGCCAGCAGTTTCCGGGCCCCTAACTATGGCTACACCTTC | CASSFRAPNYGYTF | TRBV12-3/TRBV12-4 | . | . | TRBJ1-2
TGTGCCAGTTCCGGATCAACACCCTACGAGCAGTACTTC | CASSGSTPYEQYF | TRBV12-3/TRBV12-4 | . | few | TRBJ2-7
TGTGCCAGCCGGCAGGGCCCGGGCGCCAATCAGCCCCAGCATTTT | CASRQGPGANQPQHF | TRBV2 | . | . | TRBJ1-5
TGTGCCGGCGACCTGACACTAAGCACAGATACGCAGTATTTT | CAGDLTLSTDTQYF | TRBV7-9 | . | many | TRBJ2-3
TGTGCCAGCAGCTTGTTGACAGGGGGCTACAATGAGCAGTTCTTC | CASSLLTGGYNEQFF | TRBV5-4 | TRBD1 | few | TRBJ2-1
TGTGCCAGCAGCCAGGGGAAGAATCAGCCCCAGCATTTT | CASSQGKNQPQHF | TRBV6-1 | . | many | TRBJ1-5
TGTGCCAGCAGCCCCGGAGGGGGGGGACTTAACTATGGCTACACCTTC | CASSPGGGGLNYGYTF | TRBV11-2 | . | . | TRBJ1-2
TGTGCCACCGCCGATCTAGCGGTAGACACAGATACGCAGTATTTT | CATADLAVDTDTQYF | TRBV24-1 | TRBD2 | . | TRBJ2-3
TGTGCCAGCAGCTTACAGAACAGGCGGAACACCGGGGAGCTGTTTTTT | CASSLQNRRNTGELFF | TRBV7-8 | . | . | TRBJ2-2
TGTGCCACCAGTGACTCGACAGGGAGCCAAGAGACCCAGTACTTC | CATSDSTGSQETQYF | TRBV24-1 | TRBD1 | many | TRBJ2-5
TGCAGTGCGGAACAGGATTCCTCCTATAATTCACCCCTCCACTTT | CSAEQDSSYNSPLHF | TRBV20-1 | . | many | TRBJ1-6
TGTGCCAGCAGCTCTCGGTTGGAGACAGATACGCAGTATTTT | CASSSRLETDTQYF | TRBV6-1 | . | few | TRBJ2-3
TGTGCCAGCAGTGAAGGGTGGGGGCGCGGTGAAAGACTGTTTTTT | CASSEGWGRGERLFF | TRBV25-1 | . | . | TRBJ1-4
TGTGCCAGCAGTGACCTGGGGACAGGCACCTTC | CASSDLGTGTF | TRBV2 | TRBD1 | few | TRBJ1-2
TGTGCCAGCAGTAGTAGAACTGGAAACACCATATATTTT | CASSSRTGNTIYF | TRBV12-3/TRBV12-4 | . | few | TRBJ1-3
TGTGCCAGCAATGCACCGACAGGGGGGTTGAACATTCAGTACTTC | CASNAPTGGLNIQYF | TRBV12-3/TRBV12-4 | TRBD1 | . | TRBJ2-4